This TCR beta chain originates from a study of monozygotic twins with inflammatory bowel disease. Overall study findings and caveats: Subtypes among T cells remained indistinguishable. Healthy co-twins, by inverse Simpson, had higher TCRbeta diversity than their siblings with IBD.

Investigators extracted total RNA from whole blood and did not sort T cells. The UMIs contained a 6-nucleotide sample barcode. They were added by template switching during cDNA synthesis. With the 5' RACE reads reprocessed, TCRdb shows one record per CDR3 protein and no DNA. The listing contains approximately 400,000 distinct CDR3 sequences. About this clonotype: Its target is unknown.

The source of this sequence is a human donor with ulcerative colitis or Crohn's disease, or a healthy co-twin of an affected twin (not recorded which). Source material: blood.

The CDR3 loop is CASSADGGPRGQYF. The genes are TRBV19 and TRBJ2-7; TCRdb outputs TRBD1, but without DNA this stays unchecked. CDR3 size: 14 residues. Germline assignment: CDR1 LNHDA and CDR2 SQIVND (reference sequence).